This T cell receptor (beta chain) appears in the sequencing data of a study of T cells in Graves' hyperthyroidism and ophthalmopathy. TCR beta CDR3 regions were amplified from RNA. A first-round RT-PCR of the TCR CDR3 used the HTBI primer set. MiXCR, applied by TCRdb to the multiplex PCR reads, yields one record per CDR3 protein. The data contain around 520,000 distinct CDR3 sequences, around a quarter of them singletons. V lost 4 bases, J lost 5 bases, and 11 bases lay in between. Per germline, CDR1 MNHNS and CDR2 SASEGT. The CDR3 is 13 residues long. This clonotype has more than one count but fewer than ten.

The TCR sequence derives from a woman in her twenties or thirties with Graves' ophthalmopathy. The chain is built from TRBV6-1 and TRBJ2-5; D is ambiguous. The sequencing input was blood. Here the CDR3 reads CASSGRHRETQYF. The DNA of the CDR3 is TGTGCCAGCAGTGGCCGGCACCGGGAGACCCAGTACTTC.